This TCR beta chain was recorded in a study of response to subunit inactivated influenza vaccine. This clonotype was seen a few times. Its antigen remains unidentified. From germline, CDR1 is SGHTA and CDR2 FQGNSA. The CDR3 length is 16 residues. The J segment lost 7 bases and the V segment lost 5 bases, leaving 8 bases of the junction unmatched. Findings and limits, study-wide: The authors proposed limited new T cell recruitment per seasonal influenza vaccination.

TCRdb redid the calling of the RT-PCR reads with MiXCR, one entry per CDR3 protein. The data contain approximately 700,000 distinct CDR3 sequences, 14% of them singletons. The source is a man in his fifties or sixties who received an inactivated influenza vaccine. The sequencing here drew on PBMCs from blood, taken less than 15 days before vaccination. This rearrangement joins TRBV7-2 to TRBJ2-1; 13 bases are shared with TRBD2. Here the CDR3 DNA reads TGTGCCAGCAGCGAACTAGCGGGAGGGCCACTGAATGAGCAGTTCTTC. Translated: CASSELAGGPLNEQFF.